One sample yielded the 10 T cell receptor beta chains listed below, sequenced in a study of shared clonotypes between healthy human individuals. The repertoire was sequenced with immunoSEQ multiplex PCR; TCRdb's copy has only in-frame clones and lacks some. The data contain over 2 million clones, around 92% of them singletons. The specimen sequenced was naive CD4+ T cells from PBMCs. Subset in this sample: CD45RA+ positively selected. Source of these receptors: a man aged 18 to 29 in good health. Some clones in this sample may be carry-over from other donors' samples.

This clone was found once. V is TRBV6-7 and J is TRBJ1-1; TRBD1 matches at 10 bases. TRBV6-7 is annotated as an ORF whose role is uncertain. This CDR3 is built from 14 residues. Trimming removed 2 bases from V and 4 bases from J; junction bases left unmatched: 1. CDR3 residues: CASSYRDRGTEAFF. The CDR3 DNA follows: TGTGCCAGCAGTTACCGGGACAGGGGCACTGAAGCTTTCTTT.

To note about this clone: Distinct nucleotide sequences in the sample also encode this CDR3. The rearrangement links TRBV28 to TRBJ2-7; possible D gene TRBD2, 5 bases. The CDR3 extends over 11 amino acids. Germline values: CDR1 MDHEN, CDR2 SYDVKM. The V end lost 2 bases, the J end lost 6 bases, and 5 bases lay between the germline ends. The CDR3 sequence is CASSLEGEQYF. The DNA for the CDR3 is TGTGCCAGCAGTTTAGAGGGCGAGCAGTACTTC.

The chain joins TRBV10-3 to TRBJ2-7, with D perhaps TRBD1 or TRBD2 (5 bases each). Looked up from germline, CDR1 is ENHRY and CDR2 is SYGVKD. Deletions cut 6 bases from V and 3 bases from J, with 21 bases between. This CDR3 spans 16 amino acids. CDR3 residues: CAISQGETAINYEQYF. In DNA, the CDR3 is TGTGCCATCAGCCAAGGGGAGACAGCTATTAACTACGAGCAGTACTTC.

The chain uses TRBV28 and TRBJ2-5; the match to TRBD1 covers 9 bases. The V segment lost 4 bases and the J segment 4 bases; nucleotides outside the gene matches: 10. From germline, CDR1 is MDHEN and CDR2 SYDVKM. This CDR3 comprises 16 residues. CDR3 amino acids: CASSWGGGQGIETQYF. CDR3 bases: TGTGCCAGCAGTTGGGGGGGAGGACAGGGGATAGAGACCCAGTACTTC.

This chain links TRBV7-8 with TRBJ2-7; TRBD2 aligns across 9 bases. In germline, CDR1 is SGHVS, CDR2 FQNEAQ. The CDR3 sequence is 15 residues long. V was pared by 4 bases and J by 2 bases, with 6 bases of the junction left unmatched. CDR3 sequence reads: CASSSGLAQTYEQYF. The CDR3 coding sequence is TGTGCCAGCAGCTCCGGACTAGCGCAAACCTACGAGCAGTACTTC.

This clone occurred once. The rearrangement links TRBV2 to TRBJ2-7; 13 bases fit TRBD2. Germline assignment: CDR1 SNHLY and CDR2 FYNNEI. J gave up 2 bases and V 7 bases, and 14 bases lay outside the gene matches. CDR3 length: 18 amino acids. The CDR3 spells CASIARTSGSGRTYEQYF. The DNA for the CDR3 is TGTGCCAGCATCGCGAGGACTAGCGGGAGCGGTCGGACCTACGAGCAGTACTTC.

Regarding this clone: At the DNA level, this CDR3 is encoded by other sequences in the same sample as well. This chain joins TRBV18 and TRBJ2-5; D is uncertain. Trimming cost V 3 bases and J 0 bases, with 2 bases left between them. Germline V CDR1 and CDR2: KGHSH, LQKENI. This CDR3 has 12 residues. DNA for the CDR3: TGTGCCAGCTCACCCTACCAAGAGACCCAGTACTTC. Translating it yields CASSPYQETQYF. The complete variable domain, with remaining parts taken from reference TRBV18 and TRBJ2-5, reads NAGVMQNPRHLVRRRGQEARLRCSPMKGHSHVYWYRQLPEEGLKFMVYLQKENIIDESGMPKERFSAEFPKEGPSILRIQQVVRGDSAAYFCASSPYQETQYFGPGTRLLVL.

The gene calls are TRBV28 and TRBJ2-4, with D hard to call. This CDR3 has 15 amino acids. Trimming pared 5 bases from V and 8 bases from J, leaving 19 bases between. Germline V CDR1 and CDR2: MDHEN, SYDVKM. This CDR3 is CASSPLTSDDDIQYF. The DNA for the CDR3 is TGTGCCAGCAGTCCACTAACCTCGGACGATGACATTCAGTACTTC.

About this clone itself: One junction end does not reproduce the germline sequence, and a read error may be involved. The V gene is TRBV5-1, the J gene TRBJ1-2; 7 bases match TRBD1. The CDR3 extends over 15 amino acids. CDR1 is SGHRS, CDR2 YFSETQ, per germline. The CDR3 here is CASSFSTGPGRGDTF. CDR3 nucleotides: TGCGCCAGCAGCTTTTCGACAGGGCCCGGGCGTGGCGACACCTTC.

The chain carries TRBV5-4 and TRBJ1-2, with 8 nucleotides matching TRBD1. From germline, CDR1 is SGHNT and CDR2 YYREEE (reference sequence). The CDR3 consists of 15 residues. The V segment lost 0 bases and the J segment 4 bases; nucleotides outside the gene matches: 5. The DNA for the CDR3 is TGTGCCAGCAGCTTGGAACAGGGGGGCGGCTATGGCTACACCTTC. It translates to CASSLEQGGGYGYTF.